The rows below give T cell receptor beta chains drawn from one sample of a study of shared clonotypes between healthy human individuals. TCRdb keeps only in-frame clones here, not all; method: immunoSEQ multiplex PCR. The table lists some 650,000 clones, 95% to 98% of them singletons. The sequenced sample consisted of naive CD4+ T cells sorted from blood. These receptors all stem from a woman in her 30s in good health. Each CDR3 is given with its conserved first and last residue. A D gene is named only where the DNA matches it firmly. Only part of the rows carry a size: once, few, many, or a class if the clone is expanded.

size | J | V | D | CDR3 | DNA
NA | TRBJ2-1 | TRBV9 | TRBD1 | CASRGQGASSYNEQFF | TGTGCCAGCAGGGGACAGGGGGCCAGCTCCTACAATGAGCAGTTCTTC
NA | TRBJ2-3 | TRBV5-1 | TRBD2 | CASSPEGRESRGHTQYF | TGCGCCAGCAGCCCAGAGGGGCGGGAGTCCCGCGGCCATACGCAGTATTTT
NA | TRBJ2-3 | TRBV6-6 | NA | CASSGQTTSTDTQYF | TGTGCCAGCAGTGGACAGACAACTAGCACAGATACGCAGTATTTT
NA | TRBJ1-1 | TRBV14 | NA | CASSPGNTEAFF | TGTGCCAGCAGCCCCGGGAACACTGAAGCTTTCTTT
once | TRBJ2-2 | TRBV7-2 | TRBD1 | CASSPNPTGGAGELFF | TGTGCCAGCAGTCCCAACCCGACAGGGGGGGCCGGGGAGCTGTTTTTT
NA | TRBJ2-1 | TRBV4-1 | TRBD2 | CASRTLAGKNNEQFF | TGCGCCAGCAGGACCCTAGCGGGAAAGAACAATGAGCAGTTCTTC
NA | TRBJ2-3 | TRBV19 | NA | CASSRNAGGVRSGTDTQYF | TGTGCCAGTAGTAGGAACGCGGGCGGGGTTCGGAGCGGCACAGATACGCAGTATTTT
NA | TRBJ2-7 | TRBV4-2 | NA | CASSQESEQYF | TGTGCCAGCAGCCAAGAGAGCGAGCAGTACTTC
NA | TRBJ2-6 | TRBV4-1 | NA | CASSQEERKSGANVLTF | TGCGCCAGCAGCCAAGAGGAACGGAAATCCGGGGCCAACGTCCTGACTTTC
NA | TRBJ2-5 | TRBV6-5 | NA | CASSYLASRETQYF | TGTGCCAGCAGTTACTTGGCTAGCCGAGAGACCCAGTACTTC
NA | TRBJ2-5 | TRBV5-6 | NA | CASSLPGGETQYF | TGTGCCAGCAGCTTGCCAGGAGGGGAGACCCAGTACTTC
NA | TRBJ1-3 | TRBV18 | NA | CASSPGVGNTIYF | TGTGCCAGCTCACCAGGGGTAGGAAACACCATATATTTT
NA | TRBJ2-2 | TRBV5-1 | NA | CASRPQGPANTGELFF | TGCGCCAGCAGACCGCAGGGGCCAGCGAACACCGGGGAGCTGTTTTTT
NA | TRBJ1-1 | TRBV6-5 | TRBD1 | CASRLNRQGEAEAFF | TGTGCCAGCAGGCTAAATCGACAGGGTGAGGCTGAAGCTTTCTTT
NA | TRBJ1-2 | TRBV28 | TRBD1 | CASSLTGYGYTF | TGTGCCAGCAGCCTGACAGGGTATGGCTACACCTTC
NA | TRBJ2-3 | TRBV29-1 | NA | CSVRGLSADTQYF | TGCAGCGTTAGGGGCCTTTCGGCAGATACGCAGTATTTT
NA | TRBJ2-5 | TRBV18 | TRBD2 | CASSPRSLAGVPGQETQYF | TGTGCCAGCTCACCACGATCCCTAGCGGGAGTTCCGGGGCAAGAGACCCAGTACTTC
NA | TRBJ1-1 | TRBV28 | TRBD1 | CASRPGTESNTEAFF | TGTGCCAGCAGACCCGGGACAGAGTCGAACACTGAAGCTTTCTTT
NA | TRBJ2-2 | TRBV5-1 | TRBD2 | CASSVGGLAVNTGELFF | TGCGCCAGCAGTGTAGGGGGACTAGCGGTGAACACCGGGGAGCTGTTTTTT
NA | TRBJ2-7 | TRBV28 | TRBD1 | CARTTGPPYEQYF | TGTGCCAGGACGACAGGGCCTCCTTACGAGCAGTACTTC
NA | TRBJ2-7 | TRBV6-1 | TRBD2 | CASSDLAGAYEQYF | TGTGCCAGCAGTGATTTAGCGGGAGCGTACGAGCAGTACTTC
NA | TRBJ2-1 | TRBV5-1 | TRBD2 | CASSETLTSGSSYEQFF | TGCGCCAGCAGCGAGACTTTGACTAGCGGGAGTTCCTATGAGCAGTTCTTC
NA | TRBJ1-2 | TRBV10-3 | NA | CAISDGGTNYGYTF | TGTGCCATCAGTGACGGGGGTACTAACTATGGCTACACCTTC
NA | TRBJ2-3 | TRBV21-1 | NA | CANATGTGDYADTQYF | TGTGCCAACGCAACCGGGACAGGGGACTATGCAGATACGCAGTATTTT
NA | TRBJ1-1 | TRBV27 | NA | CASSLSPTWQGLNTEAFF | TGTGCCAGCAGTTTATCCCCAACTTGGCAGGGGTTGAACACTGAAGCTTTCTTT
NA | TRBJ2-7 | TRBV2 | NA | CASSRGATTYEQYF | TGTGCCAGCAGCCGCGGGGCGACTACCTACGAGCAGTACTTC
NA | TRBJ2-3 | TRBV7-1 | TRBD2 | CASSPRVRGTDTQYF | TGTGCCAGCAGCCCAAGGGTGCGGGGGACAGATACGCAGTATTTT
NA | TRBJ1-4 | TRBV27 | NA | CASSSYSAGEKLFF | TGTGCCAGCAGTTCTTACAGCGCCGGGGAAAAACTGTTTTTT
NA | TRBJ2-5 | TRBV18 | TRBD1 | CASSPLRDRAETQYF | TGTGCCAGCTCACCACTCCGGGACAGGGCTGAGACCCAGTACTTC
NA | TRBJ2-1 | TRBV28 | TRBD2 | CASKGTSGDNEQFF | TGTGCCAGCAAGGGGACTAGCGGAGACAATGAGCAGTTCTTC
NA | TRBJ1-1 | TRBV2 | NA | CASRGGRLPFF | TGTGCCAGCAGGGGGGGTCGGTTGCCTTTCTTT
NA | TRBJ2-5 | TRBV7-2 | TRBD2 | CASSSSRPRGVGETQYF | TGTGCCAGCAGCTCCTCTAGACCCCGGGGGGTGGGGGAGACCCAGTACTTC